The source of this T cell receptor beta chain is a study of blood T cell repertoires in COVID-19 (dated by TCRdb to about 2020). Some background on the complete study: Samples from collaborators originated in the United States, Italy and Spain and spanned both the acute and convalescent phases of COVID-19. Where HLA class I and class II types were available, the types were taken from metadata supplied by the sample provider, not from assay-based typing. Deeply sampled blood TCRbeta repertoires from subjects exposed to, actively infected with, or recovered from COVID-19 were included in the dataset. The repertoires were released in a freely available public database intended as a resource for research on the immune response to SARS-CoV-2. The prospective study material was composed of cDNA or gDNA derived from T cells, B-cell-depleted T cells, or PBMCs. Samples came from the ongoing ImmuneRACE study (first 160 participants) plus 1,254 subjects from 6 global collaborators. The sample metadata nearly always contained a de-identified subject ID, COVID-19 status, age in years and sex. The research as a whole found: Clinical and demographic metadata were provided uncurated, with the amount varying by source and participant.

Each collaborating institution followed its own protocols to collect whole blood in K2EDTA tubes. For TCRbeta analysis, collaborators shipped samples in one of three forms: frozen whole blood, isolated PBMCs, or DNA extracted from either of those sample types. The germline V gene sets CDR1 to KGHDR and CDR2 to SFDVKD. From cysteine to phenylalanine, the CDR3 is 16 amino acids long. This entry keeps only the CDR3 DNA: 48 bases, framed from base 1. V is clipped by 4 bases and J by 1 base, and the sequence between their germline boundaries is 14 bases long. Note on this clone: Its antigen remains undetermined. One base away there is no much larger clone; base qualities are not given.

The immunoSEQ Assay, a bias-controlled multiplex PCR, was used to amplify TCRbeta CDR3 regions from genomic DNA. The paper's data handling went like this. The number of nucleated cells in each sample was estimated from the amplification of reference gene primers within the assay. To quantify the absolute abundance of each unique TCRbeta CDR3 rearrangement, sequence reads were collapsed and filtered. For each sample, productive Simpson clonality was calculated as the square root of Simpson's diversity index over productive rearrangements. As stored in TCRdb, this immuneACCESS dataset retains in-frame rearrangements with V and J assigned. A fraction of the clones does not appear; measured against another copy, unresolved V genes explain less than half of the discrepancy, and the remainder lacks a known reason. V, J and clone size are taken as reported in that table, and D and trimming were inferred from the DNA itself. This sample gives approximately 150,000 clones in total; around 87% of them show up just once. The ten largest clones represent around 6.1% of the sample.

The clonotype comes from a man of 80 years or more with acute or convalescent COVID-19. The chain is encoded by TRBV24-1 joined to TRBJ2-3, and TRBD2 may be the D gene, going by 5 matching bases. Sequencing was done on a sample of peripheral blood. The CDR3 here reads CATSEQDFPGTDTQYF. The nucleotide sequence reads as follows: TGTGCCACCAGTGAGCAGGACTTTCCCGGCACAGATACGCAGTATTTT.